This T cell receptor beta chain appears in the sequencing data of a study of cytomegalovirus exposure and HLA in healthy donors. The primer mix had 60 Vbeta and 13 Jbeta primers. Generated by immunoSEQ multiplex PCR, the TCRdb table keeps only in-frame clones and is missing some. The table records about 160,000 clones, around 74% of them present only once. The CDR3 runs 14 residues. The V and J ends lost 4 bases and 7 bases, in that order; junction bases with no gene match: 10. Germline V lookup: CDR1 SGHRS, CDR2 YFSETQ. This clone was counted between two and nine times. V and J are TRBV5-1 and TRBJ2-7, with 8 nucleotides matching TRBD1. Sample: PBMCs. This TCR came from a middle-aged man in good health and CMV-seropositive. CDR3 sequence reads: CASSIGQGWGEQYF. For the CDR3, the DNA is TGCGCCAGCAGCATCGGACAGGGCTGGGGGGAGCAGTACTTC.